This passage covers 7 T cell receptor beta chains from one sample sequenced in a study of neurological immune-mediated disorders. A single record per CDR3 protein comes from TCRdb applying MiXCR to the 5' RACE reads. Of approximately 41,000 distinct CDR3 sequences detected, around 13% appear once; the ten largest clones hold 3.5% to 4.5%. The sequencing sample was made of CD4+ T cells from blood. The origin of the receptors is a woman in her sixties or seventies with HTLV-1-associated myelopathy (HAM/TSP).

This clonotype is medium-sized (0.01 to 0.1%) by share. The chain carries TRBV7-2 and TRBJ2-4; 9 bases align to TRBD2. Germline trimming cut 4 bases from V and 3 bases from J; bases unmatched to any gene: 7. Germline CDR1 is SGHTA and CDR2 is FQGNSA. This CDR3 has 16 residues. In DNA form, the CDR3 reads TGTGCCAGCAGCTACACTAGCGGGTTGGTCAAAAACATTCAGTACTTC. Translation: CASSYTSGLVKNIQYF. The variable domain in full, with the rest retrieved from reference TRBV7-2 and TRBJ2-4, is GAGVSQSPSNKVTEKGKDVELRCDPISGHTALYWYRQSLGQGLEFLIYFQGNSAPDKSGLPSDRFSAERTGGSVSTLTIQRTQQEDSAVYLCASSYTSGLVKNIQYFGAGTRLSVL.

This clonotype came up many times. The CDR3 DNA sequence: TGCGCCAGCAGCTTGGATCCTAGCGGGGGGAGCTCCTACAATGAGCAGTTCTTC. Protein product: CASSLDPSGGSSYNEQFF. The rearrangement uses TRBV5-1 and TRBJ2-1; TRBD2 matches 11 bases. V lost 0 bases, J lost 0 bases, and 5 bases stayed unmatched. This CDR3 contains 18 residues. Per germline, CDR1 SGHRS and CDR2 YFSETQ.

This chain uses TRBV12-3 or TRBV12-4 with TRBJ1-5, with no clear D. The CDR3 contains 13 residues. The V end lost 4 bases, the J end lost 5 bases, and 9 bases lay between the germline ends. This CDR3 is CASSSGVDQPQHF. The CDR3 region has the DNA TGTGCCAGCAGTTCAGGCGTGGATCAGCCCCAGCATTTT.

The chain is built from TRBV7-2 and TRBJ2-2; 10 bases match TRBD2. This CDR3 comprises 20 residues. J gave up 4 bases and V 5 bases, and 19 bases lay outside the gene matches. Germline V gives CDR1 SGHTA, CDR2 FQGNSA. The CDR3 sequence is CASSPGVGSGGASSTGELFF. CDR3 DNA sequence: TGTGCCAGCAGCCCCGGTGTTGGGAGCGGGGGGGCCTCGAGCACCGGGGAGCTGTTTTTT.

The chain employs TRBV9 and TRBJ1-3, with 8 bases lining up with TRBD1. The germline gives CDR1 SGDLS, CDR2 YYNGEE. CDR3 length: 17 residues. Trimming took 3 bases from V and 2 from J; bases not matched to a gene: 10. The CDR3 region is CASSARLGQGAGNTIYF. The CDR3 region has the DNA TGTGCCAGCAGCGCGAGATTAGGACAGGGCGCTGGAAACACCATATATTTT.

This clonotype was detected ten times or more. V gene TRBV7-2 combines with J gene TRBJ1-2; D not certain. The germline V gene encodes CDR1 SGHTA and CDR2 FQGNSA. V lost 1 base and J 4 bases, leaving 16 bases between the germline ends. This CDR3 is built from 16 residues. As DNA, the CDR3 is TGTGCCAGCAGCTTAGAGAGTCGAGGGTTGAGCTATGGCTACACCTTC. Translated, it gives CASSLESRGLSYGYTF.

This clonotype was observed at least ten times. This chain links TRBV5-1 with TRBJ2-7, with D possibly called TRBD1 or TRBD2 (5 bases each). The CDR3 has 18 amino acids. Trimming pared 2 bases from V and 2 bases from J, leaving 23 bases between. Germline V lookup: CDR1 SGHRS, CDR2 YFSETQ. CDR3 in amino acids: CASSFSVGVRELTYEQYF. In nucleotides, the CDR3 is TGCGCCAGCAGCTTTTCGGTGGGGGTACGAGAACTGACCTACGAGCAGTACTTC.